This TCR beta chain came from a study of blood T cells in healthy people across ages. Together with a sample-barcoded 5' primer, a J-beta primer mix was included in a second PCR lasting roughly 6 to 12 cycles. Each cDNA molecule carried a tag from a template-switch adaptor that contained 12 random nucleotides. Every sample gave at least 2.5 million paired-end reads containing CDR3. TCRdb itself ran the 5' RACE reads through MiXCR, one entry per CDR3 protein. The sample lists about 640,000 distinct CDR3 sequences, approximately 50% seen once, with about two fifths in the top ten. CDR1 is LNHNV and CDR2 is YYDKDF in the germline V gene (reference sequence). This CDR3 is 15 amino acids long. Germline trimming cut 1 base from V and 1 base from J; bases unmatched to any gene: 0.

Sequenced sample: blood. This chain connects TRBV15 to TRBJ2-2, with 7 bases that match TRBD1. This clonotype originated in a man aged 60 to 69 in good health. Here the CDR3 DNA reads TGTGCCACCAGCAGAGGGACAGGGAACACCGGGGAGCTGTTTTTT. Its protein is CATSRGTGNTGELFF.